The clone carrying this T cell receptor beta chain was recorded once. The assay was immunoSEQ multiplex PCR, and TCRdb's table has in-frame clones only and misses some. The sample lists 65,000 to 90,000 clones, approximately 86% seen once, with 4.5% to 6% in the top ten. The sample is drawn from a study of technical replicates of blood from a handful of donors. Trimming took 2 bases from V and 2 from J; bases not matched to a gene: 7. Germline CDR1 and CDR2: SGHVS and FQNEAQ. This CDR3 has 16 residues. Material for sequencing was PBMCs. The clonotype comes from a human donor in good health. Some clones in this sample may be carry-over from other donors' samples. V usage is TRBV7-8 and J usage is TRBJ2-3; the match to TRBD2 covers 7 bases. The CDR3 DNA is TGTGCCAGCAGCTTAACAAGGCTAGCGGCCACAGATACGCAGTATTTT. Its translation is CASSLTRLAATDTQYF.